The 10 T cell receptor beta chains below all came from one sample that was sequenced in a study of breast tumors, draining lymph nodes, adjacent tissues. MiXCR, applied by TCRdb to the multiplex PCR reads, yields one record per CDR3 protein. The top ten hold roughly 15% of the sample, which has 11,000 or so distinct CDR3 sequences, roughly 34% seen once. The specimen was breast tumor tissue. The receptors were sampled from a female donor with breast cancer. Some clones in this sample may be carry-over from other donors' samples.

In its sample, this clonotype was seen a few times. Since a much larger clone is just one base distant, this may be a read error. This chain joins TRBV20-1 and TRBJ1-2; D uncertain. Germline V gene data show CDR1 as DFQATT and CDR2 as SNEGSKA (reference sequence). The CDR3 covers 15 residues. CDR3 coding DNA: TGCAGTGCTCGAGATGCAGACAAAGGTCTGGATGGCCACACCTTC. As protein: CSARDADKGLDGHTF.

This clonotype was seen many times. The chain has TRBV6-1 and TRBJ2-6; no definite D call. CDR3 length equals 16 residues. V gave up 2 bases and J gave up 1 base, with 9 bases separating them. CDR1 is MNHNS and CDR2 is SASEGT in the germline V gene. The CDR3 coding sequence is TGTGCCAGCAGTGAAACTGGGTCATCTGGGGCCAACGTCCTGACTTTC. Protein product: CASSETGSSGANVLTF.

There are many counts of this clonotype. The chain recombines TRBV6-5 with TRBJ1-2; a weak D match, TRBD1 (5 bases). CDR3 length equals 14 residues. Germline values: CDR1 MNHEY, CDR2 SVGAGI. Trimming left V 6 bases short and J 8 bases short, with 19 bases between. Here the CDR3 DNA reads TGTGCCAGCAGCCCATCAGGGCACCAAGACGGCTACACCTTC. Its protein product is CASSPSGHQDGYTF.

This clonotype is medium-sized. This sequence joins TRBV20-1 and TRBJ2-7; the D is unclear. This CDR3 has 14 amino acids. Germline V gene data show CDR1 as DFQATT and CDR2 as SNEGSKA (reference sequence). The V and J ends lost 0 bases and 6 bases respectively, with 15 bases between them. CDR3 sequence: CSARDLGRPLEQYF. CDR3 sequence (DNA): TGCAGTGCTAGAGATTTAGGTCGACCCCTCGAGCAGTACTTC.

As for this clonotype: The junction departs from germline at one end; a sequencing error may be responsible. This rearrangement joins TRBV7-6 to TRBJ2-7, with TRBD2 matching 10 bases. Germline V lookup: CDR1 SGHVS, CDR2 FNYEAQ. The CDR3 loop spans 17 amino acids. The CDR3: CASSTGLAGASTYELYF. The CDR3, as DNA: TGTGCCAGCAGCACTGGGCTAGCGGGAGCTTCTACCTACGAGCTGTACTTC.

This clonotype was recorded at least ten times. The rearrangement joins TRBV7-8 to TRBJ2-7; 8 bases agree with TRBD2. The length of the CDR3 is 15 residues. Germline-derived CDR1 and CDR2 are SGHVS and FQNEAQ. V shed 1 base, J shed 6 bases, and the junction held 8 bases outside the gene matches. CDR3 sequence (DNA): TGTGCCAGCAGCTTAGAGGGGACTAGGGGGGCCGAGCAGTACTTC. Protein sequence: CASSLEGTRGAEQYF.

The chain has TRBV7-2 and TRBJ1-2; TRBD1 matches 7 bases. This CDR3 comprises 20 residues. The V segment lost 2 bases and the J segment 6 bases; nucleotides outside the gene matches: 24. CDR1 and CDR2 (germline): SGHTA, FQGNSA. The CDR3: CASSLHRTYPDRQGRHGYTF. The CDR3 nucleotides read TGTGCCAGCAGCTTACATCGGACTTACCCGGACCGACAGGGAAGGCATGGCTACACCTTC. The entire variable domain, with the rest obtained from reference TRBV7-2 and TRBJ1-2, is as follows: GAGVSQSPSNKVTEKGKDVELRCDPISGHTALYWYRQSLGQGLEFLIYFQGNSAPDKSGLPSDRFSAERTGGSVSTLTIQRTQQEDSAVYLCASSLHRTYPDRQGRHGYTFGSGTRLTVV.

The rearrangement joins TRBV29-1 to TRBJ2-1; TRBD2 agrees at 8 bases. CDR1 is SQVTM, CDR2 ANQGSEA, per germline. V lost 7 bases and J lost 0; bases outside the gene matches: 14. The CDR3 has 17 amino acids. The CDR3 DNA is TGCAGCGGAGAACTAGCGGCCCCGCTGGCCTCCTACAATGAGCAGTTCTTC. This gives the protein CSGELAAPLASYNEQFF.

The table lists this clonotype with many counts. The V gene is TRBV13, the J gene TRBJ2-1; D is perhaps TRBD2 (6 bases). This CDR3 contains 15 residues. The V and J ends lost 0 bases and 0 bases respectively, with 6 bases between them. CDR1 is PRHDT, CDR2 FYEKMQ, per germline (reference sequence). The CDR3 loop is CASSLGTSSYNEQFF. The CDR3 nucleotides are TGTGCCAGCAGCTTAGGGACTAGCTCCTACAATGAGCAGTTCTTC.

This clonotype was seen repeatedly, ten times or more. The CDR3 DNA reads as TGTGCCAGCTCACCTCCTAGCGGGAGGGCCGCTGCGGGTGAGCAGTACTTC. Protein sequence: CASSPPSGRAAAGEQYF. The chain combines TRBV18 with TRBJ2-7, with 12 bases lining up with TRBD2. Germline assignment: CDR1 KGHSH and CDR2 LQKENI. Trimming took 3 bases from V and 7 from J; bases not matched to a gene: 13. The CDR3 totals 17 residues.